The next 29 T cell receptor beta chains were all read from a single sample in a study of T cells after yellow fever vaccination. TCRdb re-derived calls from the 5' RACE reads in MiXCR, one entry per CDR3 protein. The repertoire holds 200,000 or so distinct CDR3 sequences, with more than 6.5% as singletons. The starting material was CD4+ T cells sorted from PBMCs, obtained on the day of the yellow fever booster vaccination. The origin of the receptors is a man aged 25-45 years who received the YFV17D yellow fever vaccine.

This clonotype was found a few times. This rearrangement joins TRBV15 to TRBJ1-5; the D is unclear. Germline CDR1 is LNHNV and CDR2 is YYDKDF (reference sequence). V was pared by 3 bases and J by 0 bases, with 9 bases between. CDR3 length: 15 amino acids. CDR3: CATSREVYSNQPQHF. CDR3 DNA sequence: TGTGCCACCAGCAGGGAGGTTTATAGCAATCAGCCCCAGCATTTT. The full variable domain, rest sourced from reference TRBV15 and TRBJ1-5, is DAMVIQNPRYQVTQFGKPVTLSCSQTLNHNVMYWYQQKSSQAPKLLFHYYDKDFNNEADTPDNFQSRRPNTSFCFLDIRSPGLGDTAMYLCATSREVYSNQPQHFGDGTRLSIL.

This clonotype was seen ten or more times. This CDR3 reads CASNQGQPYEQYF. The CDR3 DNA follows: TGTGCCAGCAACCAAGGGCAGCCCTACGAGCAGTACTTC. The chain combines TRBV12-3 or TRBV12-4 with TRBJ2-7, with D unclear. The CDR3 is 13 amino acids. Trimming took off 7 bases at V and 2 bases at J, with 12 bases between the two ends.

V and J are TRBV7-2 and TRBJ2-1; possibly TRBD2 for D (5 bases). This CDR3 comprises 14 residues. Germline V gene lookup returns CDR1 SGHTA and CDR2 FQGNSA. V shed 0 bases and J shed 5 bases, with 8 bases lying between them. CDR3 region: CASSLARENNEQFF. In DNA form, the CDR3 reads TGTGCCAGCAGCTTAGCAAGGGAGAACAATGAGCAGTTCTTC.

This clonotype was counted many times. The CDR3 reads CASSSRDHNTGELFF. The CDR3 nucleotides read TGTGCCAGCAGCTCCCGGGATCACAACACCGGGGAGCTGTTTTTT. The rearrangement uses TRBV11-2 and TRBJ2-2, with D possibly TRBD2 on 5 matching bases. The CDR3 contains 15 residues. Germline V gene sequence: CDR1 SGHAT, CDR2 FQNNGV. V lost 4 bases and J lost 2, with 11 bases in between. Full variable domain (rest looked up from reference TRBV11-2 and TRBJ2-2): EAGVAQSPRYKIIEKRQSVAFWCNPISGHATLYWYQQILGQGPKLLIQFQNNGVVDDSQLPKDRFSAERLKGVDSTLKIQPAKLEDSAVYLCASSSRDHNTGELFFGEGSRLTVL.

There are many counts of this clonotype. The rearrangement links TRBV27 to TRBJ2-2; TRBD1 matches 7 bases. The CDR3 is made up of 16 amino acids. V lost 1 base and J lost 6; bases outside the gene matches: 8. Per germline, CDR1 MNHEY and CDR2 SMNVEV (reference sequence). CDR3 loop: CASSLLGTGVSGELFF. In DNA form, the CDR3 reads TGTGCCAGCAGTTTATTAGGAACAGGGGTTTCCGGGGAGCTGTTTTTT.

This clonotype was found a few times. V usage is TRBV2 and J usage is TRBJ2-1; TRBD2 matches at 10 bases. Germline CDR1 is SNHLY and CDR2 is FYNNEI. With 4 bases clipped from V and 0 bases from J, the junction kept 9 bases outside the gene matches. This CDR3 is 18 amino acids long. Here the CDR3 reads CASSVVLAGTPSYNEQFF. In DNA form, the CDR3 reads TGTGCCAGCAGTGTTGTACTAGCGGGGACACCCTCCTACAATGAGCAGTTCTTC.

The genes are TRBV19 and TRBJ2-6; D is uncertain. CDR3 length equals 14 residues. The ends were cut back, 3 bases at V and 0 bases at J, with 3 bases in the middle. Germline CDR1 and CDR2: LNHDA and SQIVND (reference sequence). The CDR3 is CASSIGSGANVLTF. The CDR3, as DNA: TGTGCCAGTAGTATCGGCTCTGGGGCCAACGTCCTGACTTTC.

V gene TRBV20-1 combines with J gene TRBJ1-1, with D uncertain. Germline assignment: CDR1 DFQATT and CDR2 SNEGSKA (reference sequence). This CDR3 has 12 amino acids. Trimming left V 3 bases short and J 4 bases short, with 9 bases between. As DNA, the CDR3 is TGCAGTGCTAGTAAGGGTTTCACTGAAGCTTTCTTT. It translates to CSASKGFTEAFF.

In its sample, this clonotype was seen many times. Written as DNA, the CDR3 is TGTGCCACCGCAGAGAGAGTATACAATGAGCAGTTCTTC. Protein sequence: CATAERVYNEQFF. This chain links TRBV11-2 with TRBJ2-1; no firm D call. CDR3 size: 13 residues. The germline V and J ends were trimmed by 10 bases and 4 bases, with 14 bases remaining between them. CDR1 SGHAT and CDR2 FQNNGV come from the germline V gene.

This clonotype was seen at least ten times. V gene TRBV5-1 combines with J gene TRBJ2-5; 8 bases line up with TRBD1. The J segment lost 2 bases and the V segment lost 3 bases, leaving 3 bases of the junction unmatched. This CDR3 spans 14 amino acids. CDR1 and CDR2 from the germline V gene are SGHRS and YFSETQ. The CDR3 is CASSWGTGQETQYF. Here the CDR3 DNA reads TGCGCCAGCAGCTGGGGGACAGGACAAGAGACCCAGTACTTC.

V gene TRBV20-1 combines with J gene TRBJ2-2; D might be TRBD2 (6 bases). V shed 3 bases and J shed 0 bases, with 8 bases lying between them. Germline CDR1 and CDR2: DFQATT and SNEGSKA (reference sequence). The CDR3 contains 14 residues. The CDR3 bases are TGCAGTGCTAGCGGCGGGACGAACACCGGGGAGCTGTTTTTT. The encoded protein is CSASGGTNTGELFF.

This clonotype was seen at least ten times. The junction departs from germline at one end; a sequencing error may be responsible. This chain links TRBV7-6 with TRBJ2-1; 7 positions match TRBD2. CDR1 SGHVS and CDR2 FNYEAQ come from the germline V gene. The CDR3 is made up of 15 amino acids. The CDR3 sequence is CASSLSGTTRNGQFF. In DNA, the CDR3 is TGTGCCAGCAGCTTATCCGGGACTACGAGAAATGGGCAGTTCTTC.

This clonotype was seen many times. CDR3 residues: CASSDRGLEQYF. CDR3 coding DNA: TGCGCCAGCAGCGACAGGGGTCTCGAGCAGTACTTC. V gene TRBV10-1 combines with J gene TRBJ2-7; 8 bases align to TRBD1. Germline CDR1 WNHNN, CDR2 SYGVQD (reference sequence). Trimming took 6 bases from V and 6 from J; bases not matched to a gene: 4. The CDR3 is made up of 12 amino acids.

This clonotype was seen many times. The chain joins TRBV3-1 to TRBJ2-7; 12 bases line up with TRBD2. This CDR3 spans 15 amino acids. Germline CDR1 and CDR2: LGHDT and YNNKEL (reference sequence). V dropped 1 base and J dropped 4; count of bases not matched to a gene: 2. CDR3 sequence (DNA): TGTGCCAGCAGCCAAGGACTAGCGGGAGAATACGAGCAGTACTTC. As protein: CASSQGLAGEYEQYF.

The chain couples TRBV6-5 to TRBJ2-1; D call uncertain. V gave up 6 bases and J gave up 7 bases, with 7 bases separating them. The length of the CDR3 is 11 residues. The germline V gene encodes CDR1 MNHEY and CDR2 SVGAGI. The CDR3 nucleotides read TGTGCCAGCAGGCTTAGAAATGAGCAGTTCTTC. Encoded protein: CASRLRNEQFF.

This clonotype was seen a few times. The J gene is TRBJ1-1, the V gene TRBV6-5, with a possible D match to TRBD1 (5 bases). Trimming shortened V by 6 bases and J by 1 base, and 9 bases separated the two germline ends. This CDR3 region has 13 residues. Germline loops: CDR1 MNHEY, CDR2 SVGAGI. The CDR3 region is CASRATGNTEAFF. The CDR3 region has the DNA TGTGCCAGCAGAGCCACAGGGAACACTGAAGCTTTCTTT.

J is TRBJ2-5 and V is TRBV6-5; D possibly corresponds to TRBD2 (6 bases). CDR3 size: 14 residues. Between the trimmed V and J ends, which lost 8 bases and 5 bases, there was a span of 18 bases. Germline values: CDR1 MNHEY, CDR2 SVGAGI. CDR3 coding DNA: TGTGCCAGCGGCGTTAGCGGAGTAGGGGAGACCCAGTACTTC. It specifies CASGVSGVGETQYF.

V is TRBV28 and J is TRBJ2-7; 9 nucleotides match TRBD1. With V trimmed by 10 bases and J by 2 bases, 9 bases remained unmatched. The CDR3 length is 14 residues. Germline V gene lookup returns CDR1 MDHEN and CDR2 SYDVKM. CDR3 DNA sequence: TGTGCCACCGTGAGGGACAGGGACGCCTACGAGCAGTACTTC. Translated: CATVRDRDAYEQYF.

This clonotype was observed at least ten times. V gene TRBV29-1 combines with J gene TRBJ2-7; weak D call: TRBD2 (6 bases). Germline lookup yields CDR1 SQVTM and CDR2 ANQGSEA. The ends were cut back, 6 bases at V and 5 bases at J, with 20 bases in the middle. The CDR3 consists of 14 residues. The CDR3 is CSVVAGKMSDEQYF. CDR3 nucleotide sequence: TGCAGCGTGGTTGCGGGAAAGATGAGCGACGAGCAGTACTTC.

This clonotype occurred a few times. The chain uses TRBV6-2 or TRBV6-3 and TRBJ1-2; D possibly corresponds to TRBD1 (6 bases). V shed 2 bases and J shed 4 bases, with 14 bases lying between them. Per the germline V gene, CDR1 is MNHEY and CDR2 is SVGEGT. The CDR3 is made up of 15 amino acids. CDR3 nucleotides: TGTGCCAGCAGTTACCCGGGACAAGCGAGCTATGGCTACACCTTC. This encodes CASSYPGQASYGYTF.

At least ten counts were recorded for this clonotype. The chain links TRBV30 to TRBJ2-5; the D is unclear. The CDR3 contains 16 residues. V was trimmed by 0 bases and J by 5 bases, leaving 19 bases between them. The germline gives CDR1 GTSNPN, CDR2 SVGIG (reference sequence). The CDR3 sequence is CAWSVPVSGRRETQYF. The DNA for the CDR3 is TGTGCCTGGAGTGTACCAGTGTCCGGGCGTAGGGAGACCCAGTACTTC.

This clonotype was counted ten times or more. The chain couples TRBV29-1 to TRBJ2-6; D uncertain. CDR3 length: 14 amino acids. Looked up from germline, CDR1 is SQVTM and CDR2 is ANQGSEA. Trimming stripped 6 bases from V and 0 bases from J, with 9 bases between. The CDR3 DNA reads TGCAGCGTGAATCAGGACTCTGGGGCCAACGTCCTGACTTTC. Protein: CSVNQDSGANVLTF.

V gene TRBV4-2 combines with J gene TRBJ2-5; D gene uncertain. CDR3 size: 15 residues. Germline V gene data show CDR1 as LGHNA and CDR2 as YNFKEQ. The ends were cut back, 0 bases at V and 2 bases at J, with 10 bases in the middle. CDR3 in amino acids: CASSQEDGRQETQYF. CDR3 DNA sequence: TGTGCCAGCAGCCAAGAAGATGGCAGACAAGAGACCCAGTACTTC.

The V gene is TRBV15, the J gene TRBJ2-1, with a weak D call TRBD2 (7 bases). The germline CDR1 and CDR2 sequences are LNHNV and YYDKDF (reference sequence). V shed 4 bases and J shed 1 base, with 11 bases lying between them. This CDR3 has 15 amino acids. CDR3 sequence (DNA): TGTGCCACCAGCAAAGAGGGGGGGTCCTACAATGAGCAGTTCTTC. Amino acids: CATSKEGGSYNEQFF. Supplemented by reference TRBV15 and TRBJ2-1, the full variable domain reads DAMVIQNPRYQVTQFGKPVTLSCSQTLNHNVMYWYQQKSSQAPKLLFHYYDKDFNNEADTPDNFQSRRPNTSFCFLDIRSPGLGDTAMYLCATSKEGGSYNEQFFGPGTRLTVL.

This clonotype showed up many times. The V gene is TRBV6-1, the J gene TRBJ2-6, with D possibly matching TRBD2 (5 bases). The CDR3 consists of 14 residues. In germline, CDR1 is MNHNS, CDR2 SASEGT. Trimming took off 7 bases at V and 0 bases at J, with 7 bases between the two ends. The CDR3 here is CASTEVSGANVLTF. CDR3 nucleotide sequence: TGTGCCAGCACGGAGGTCTCTGGGGCCAACGTCCTGACTTTC.

This clonotype has only a few counts. The rearrangement joins TRBV20-1 to TRBJ2-7, with D tentatively TRBD2 (5 bases). The V gene's germline CDR1 is DFQATT and CDR2 SNEGSKA (reference sequence). This CDR3 region has 10 residues. The ends were cut back, 8 bases at V and 8 bases at J, with 13 bases in the middle. The DNA of the CDR3 is TGCAGTACCACGAGGGTACAGCAGTACTTC. Amino acids: CSTTRVQQYF.

The gene calls are TRBV11-2 and TRBJ1-2; D is unclear. Germline assignment: CDR1 SGHAT and CDR2 FQNNGV. This CDR3 has 13 amino acids. V was shortened by 1 base and J by 10 bases, with 13 bases between the two germline ends. CDR3 nucleotides: TGTGCCAGCAGCTTAGCCCAGAGGGTCGCCTACACCTTC. As protein: CASSLAQRVAYTF.

The sample holds a few counts of this clonotype. The chain combines TRBV6-1 with TRBJ2-2; D remains ambiguous. CDR3 length: 14 amino acids. The ends were cut back, 3 bases at V and 6 bases at J, with 11 bases in the middle. Germline V CDR1 and CDR2: MNHNS, SASEGT. The chain's CDR3 is CASSEVRAAGELFF. In DNA, the CDR3 is TGTGCCAGCAGTGAGGTTCGGGCCGCCGGGGAGCTGTTTTTT.

For this clonotype: A much larger clone lies one base from this, so it may be a read error. J is TRBJ2-1 and V is TRBV5-1; maybe TRBD1 (5 bases). CDR1 is SGHRS, CDR2 YFSETQ, per germline. The CDR3 length is 15 residues. The V end lost 6 bases, the J end lost 2 bases, and 15 bases lay between the germline ends. The CDR3 sequence is CASIWGSGAYNEQFF. The CDR3 DNA is TGCGCCAGCATCTGGGGCTCGGGCGCCTACAATGAGCAGTTCTTC.